This entry lists 31 T cell receptor beta chains sequenced from one sample in a study of T cell responses to AZD1222 COVID-19 vaccine. The protocol was immunoSEQ multiplex PCR, while the TCRdb copy is restricted to in-frame clones and leaves out a portion. The sample contains 95,000 to 150,000 clones, about 90% of which appear only once. Specimen: peripheral blood, collected on day 0 of AZD1222 vaccination. The receptors derive from an adult in good health.

This rearrangement joins TRBV10-3 to TRBJ1-2; D remains unclear. The CDR3 is made up of 15 amino acids. Trimming took off 3 bases at V and 4 bases at J, with 15 bases between the two ends. Per the germline V gene, CDR1 is ENHRY and CDR2 is SYGVKD. This CDR3 reads CAISENPYSTYGYTF. CDR3 bases: TGTGCCATCAGTGAAAACCCGTACTCCACCTATGGCTACACCTTC.

The J gene is TRBJ1-3, the V gene TRBV19; D ambiguous. V was clipped by 5 bases and J by 7 bases, with 15 bases between them. The CDR3 contains 14 residues. Germline V lookup: CDR1 LNHDA, CDR2 SQIVND (reference sequence). In DNA, the CDR3 is TGTGCCAGTAGTGTCGGGCCGGGATGGAACACCATATATTTT. It specifies CASSVGPGWNTIYF.

The rearrangement uses TRBV7-2 and TRBJ1-1; D is ambiguous. The CDR3 is 15 amino acids. Germline V lookup: CDR1 SGHTA, CDR2 FQGNSA. V dropped 5 bases and J dropped 0 bases, with 13 bases sitting between them. The CDR3 spells CASSLLSELNTEAFF. CDR3 DNA sequence: TGTGCCAGCAGCCTCCTCAGCGAGTTGAACACTGAAGCTTTCTTT.

This chain connects TRBV14 to TRBJ2-1; D is undetermined. The CDR3 length is 14 residues. V was shortened by 4 bases and J by 2 bases, with 9 bases between the two germline ends. CDR1 is SGHDN, CDR2 FVKESK, per germline. The CDR3 spells CASSPLRAYNEQFF. The CDR3 nucleotides are TGTGCCAGCAGCCCCCTTCGGGCCTACAATGAGCAGTTCTTC.

This chain links TRBV3-1 (or the pseudogene TRBV3-2) with TRBJ1-3; no definite D call. CDR3 size: 12 residues. Trimming pared 2 bases from V and 4 bases from J, leaving 3 bases between. Germline V gene data show CDR1 as LGHDT and CDR2 as YNNKEL (reference sequence). The CDR3 is CASSQIGNTIYF. CDR3 bases: TGTGCCAGCAGCCAAATCGGAAACACCATATATTTT.

This chain connects TRBV6-2 or TRBV6-3 to TRBJ2-5; 8 nucleotides line up with TRBD2. This CDR3 has 16 residues. V trimming: 2 bases; J trimming: 2 bases; junction bases outside the gene matches: 7. Germline CDR1 is MNHEY and CDR2 is SVGEGT. The CDR3: CASSYGSGRGQETQYF. CDR3 coding DNA: TGTGCCAGCAGTTACGGCTCCGGGAGGGGGCAAGAGACCCAGTACTTC.

The chain links TRBV10-3 to TRBJ1-3; the D is unclear. V lost 3 bases, J lost 2 bases, and 8 bases lay in between. The CDR3 covers 14 residues. Germline V gene sequence: CDR1 ENHRY, CDR2 SYGVKD. The CDR3 is CAISDRQAGNTIYF. CDR3 DNA: TGTGCCATCAGTGACAGGCAGGCTGGAAACACCATATATTTT.

DNA of the CDR3: TGTGCCAGCAGCTTGGAATCAGGGGGCAACATTCAGTACTTC. Translated: CASSLESGGNIQYF. The chain carries TRBV5-6 and TRBJ2-4; 8 bases are a match to TRBD1. The CDR3 totals 14 residues. Germline loops: CDR1 SGHDT, CDR2 YYEEEE. J lost 7 bases, V lost 0 bases, and 3 bases had no gene match.

This clone has more than one count but fewer than ten. At one end, the junction sequence differs from germline, possibly due to a read error. The CDR3 DNA reads as TGTGCTAGCAGCTTAGGCGGGACAGGGAAAGAGACCCAGTACTTC. Translation gives CASSLGGTGKETQYF. The rearrangement uses TRBV7-7 and TRBJ2-5; 9 bases are a match to TRBD1. This CDR3 region has 15 residues. Germline-derived CDR1 and CDR2 are SSHAT and FNYEAQ (reference sequence). The whole variable domain, remainder taken from reference TRBV7-7 and TRBJ2-5, is GAGVSQSPRYKVTKRGQDVTLRCDPISSHATLYWYQQALGQGPEFLTYFNYEAQPDKSGLPSDRFSAERPEGSISTLTIQRTEQRDSAMYRCASSLGGTGKETQYFGPGTRLLVL.

This sequence joins TRBV30 and TRBJ1-1; no clear D gene. The CDR3 sequence is 14 residues long. V lost 4 bases and J 1 base, leaving 13 bases between the germline ends. The V gene's germline CDR1 is GTSNPN and CDR2 SVGIG (reference sequence). CDR3 DNA sequence: TGTGCCTGGATAGTAGGTGTAGCGAACACTGAAGCTTTCTTT. Translating gives CAWIVGVANTEAFF.

The chain uses TRBV11-2 and TRBJ1-5, with D possibly matching TRBD1 (6 bases). V gave up 2 bases and J gave up 3 bases, with 11 bases separating them. This CDR3 spans 15 amino acids. CDR1 and CDR2 (germline): SGHAT, FQNNGV. The CDR3 DNA follows: TGTGCCAGCAGCTTACGGGGGGCTCCCAATCAGCCCCAGCATTTT. It encodes CASSLRGAPNQPQHF.

CDR3 coding DNA: TGTGCCAGCAGCTTCCGGGACAGTTATAATGAAAAACTGTTTTTT. Encoded protein: CASSFRDSYNEKLFF. This sequence joins TRBV11-2 and TRBJ1-4; 7 bases agree with TRBD1. Germline V gives CDR1 SGHAT, CDR2 FQNNGV. The trim removed 3 bases at V and 4 bases at J, leaving 5 bases unmatched. There are 15 residues in the CDR3.

V and J are TRBV11-3 and TRBJ1-1, with D tentatively TRBD1 (5 bases). V lost 8 bases and J 1 base, leaving 11 bases between the germline ends. CDR1 is SGHNT, CDR2 YENEEA, per germline. CDR3 size: 13 residues. CDR3 DNA: TGTGCCAGCTCCAGCCAGGGGAACACTGAAGCTTTCTTT. Translated, it gives CASSSQGNTEAFF. Full variable domain (remainder filled in from reference TRBV11-3 and TRBJ1-1): EAGVVQSPRYKIIEKKQPVAFWCNPISGHNTLYWYLQNLGQGPELLIRYENEEAVDDSQLPKDRFSAERLKGVDSTLKIQPAELGDSAVYLCASSSQGNTEAFFGQGTRLTVV.

This clone has just one count. V usage is TRBV7-2 and J usage is TRBJ2-5; 7 bases fit TRBD2. The CDR3 spans 16 residues. Germline lookup yields CDR1 SGHTA and CDR2 FQGNSA. The V and J ends lost 1 base and 4 bases, in that order; junction bases with no gene match: 9. The CDR3 nucleotides are TGTGCCAGCAGCTTAGGTTTGGCGGGAGTCCTAGAGACCCAGTACTTC. Protein: CASSLGLAGVLETQYF.

This clone was seen just once. CDR3 nucleotide sequence: TGTGCCAGTAGTATGGGACAGGCCCTTAATGAAAAACTGTTTTTT. Its translation is CASSMGQALNEKLFF. This chain connects TRBV19 to TRBJ1-4, with 8 bases aligning to TRBD1. Germline CDR1 reads LNHDA; CDR2 reads SQIVND (reference sequence). The V gene end was trimmed by 3 bases and the J gene end by 4 bases; junction bases not matched to a gene: 4. This CDR3 has 15 residues. Based on the CDR3 plus reference TRBV19 and TRBJ1-4, the full variable domain is DGGITQSPKYLFRKEGQNVTLSCEQNLNHDAMYWYRQDPGQGLRLIYYSQIVNDFQKGDIAEGYSVSREKKESFPLTVTSAQKNPTAFYLCASSMGQALNEKLFFGSGTQLSVL.

The J gene is TRBJ1-2, the V gene TRBV7-9; 7 positions match TRBD1. The CDR3 contains 15 residues. Unmatched junction bases numbered 6, after V lost 4 bases and J lost 1 base. Germline CDR1 reads SEHNR; CDR2 reads FQNEAQ (reference sequence). The CDR3 is CASSSWTGYNYGYTF. The DNA for the CDR3 is TGTGCCAGCAGCTCGTGGACAGGATATAACTATGGCTACACCTTC.

The V gene is TRBV13, the J gene TRBJ2-3, with 8 bases fitting TRBD2. V lost 5 bases and J lost 2; bases outside the gene matches: 9. This CDR3 has 16 amino acids. Germline values: CDR1 PRHDT, CDR2 FYEKMQ (reference sequence). CDR3 loop: CASSPAVGLDTDTQYF. CDR3 coding DNA: TGTGCCAGCAGCCCAGCTGTGGGACTAGACACAGATACGCAGTATTTT. The full variable domain, its missing parts supplied by reference TRBV13 and TRBJ2-3, is AAGVIQSPRHLIKEKRETATLKCYPIPRHDTVYWYQQGPGQDPQFLISFYEKMQSDKGSIPDRFSAQQFSDYHSELNMSSLELGDSALYFCASSPAVGLDTDTQYFGPGTRLTVL.

The gene calls are TRBV18 and TRBJ1-1, with 9 bases lining up with TRBD1. Germline V gene data show CDR1 as KGHSH and CDR2 as LQKENI. The CDR3 consists of 16 residues. The ends lost 2 bases at V and 3 bases at J; junction bases unmatched: 7. DNA for the CDR3: TGTGCCAGCTCACCAAGGACAGGGGTGATGGACACTGAAGCTTTCTTT. It yields the protein CASSPRTGVMDTEAFF. Looking up the rest from reference TRBV18 and TRBJ1-1 gives the full variable domain: NAGVMQNPRHLVRRRGQEARLRCSPMKGHSHVYWYRQLPEEGLKFMVYLQKENIIDESGMPKERFSAEFPKEGPSILRIQQVVRGDSAAYFCASSPRTGVMDTEAFFGQGTRLTVV.

The chain couples TRBV6-5 to TRBJ1-1; a weak D match, TRBD1 (5 bases). The CDR3 runs to 15 residues. The germline CDR1 and CDR2 sequences are MNHEY and SVGAGI. V shed 9 bases and J shed 0 bases, with 17 bases lying between them. CDR3 in DNA: TGTGCCAGTACGTACCGGGACGGAATGAACACTGAAGCTTTCTTT. As protein: CASTYRDGMNTEAFF.

The CDR3, as DNA: TGTGCCAGCAGCACACAGGGCGATTATCAGCCCCAGCATTTT. Translation: CASSTQGDYQPQHF. This chain connects TRBV7-8 to TRBJ1-5; possible D gene TRBD1, 6 bases. Trimming took 5 bases from V and 5 from J, leaving 13 bases between them. The CDR3 extends over 14 amino acids. The germline V gene has CDR1 SGHVS and CDR2 FQNEAQ.

The CDR3 is CASRQQGWGPDTQYF. The CDR3 nucleotides are TGTGCCAGCAGACAACAGGGTTGGGGACCGGATACGCAGTATTTT. The chain recombines TRBV5-6 with TRBJ2-3; D perhaps matches TRBD1 (6 bases). The CDR3 has 15 residues. Trimming stripped 5 bases from V and 6 bases from J, with 19 bases between. Germline V gene data show CDR1 as SGHDT and CDR2 as YYEEEE.

This clone has only one observation. The rearrangement joins TRBV19 to TRBJ1-1, with 8 bases that match TRBD1. The CDR3 runs 13 residues. The germline V gene has CDR1 LNHDA and CDR2 SQIVND (reference sequence). Trimming removed 5 bases from V and 4 bases from J; junction bases left unmatched: 3. The CDR3, as DNA: TGTGCCAGTAGTCCGACAGGGGTCACTGAAGCTTTCTTT. Translated, it gives CASSPTGVTEAFF.

The CDR3 region is CASTTGGANEKLFF. In DNA, the CDR3 is TGTGCCAGCACTACAGGAGGGGCTAATGAAAAACTGTTTTTT. The chain employs TRBV6-5 and TRBJ1-4; TRBD1 is a possible D gene (5 bases). There are 14 residues in the CDR3. The germline CDR1 and CDR2 sequences are MNHEY and SVGAGI. Trimming left V 7 bases short and J 3 bases short, with 12 bases between.

V usage is TRBV7-2 and J usage is TRBJ1-5; D uncertain. The CDR3 contains 14 residues. Germline V lookup: CDR1 SGHTA, CDR2 FQGNSA. V lost 0 bases, J lost 3 bases, and 6 bases lay in between. In nucleotides, the CDR3 is TGTGCCAGCAGCTTAGCGGGGTTCAATCAGCCCCAGCATTTT. Translating it yields CASSLAGFNQPQHF.

V and J are TRBV6-5 and TRBJ2-7; no definite D call. V dropped 6 bases and J dropped 2 bases, with 14 bases sitting between them. CDR3 size: 14 residues. Germline lookup yields CDR1 MNHEY and CDR2 SVGAGI. As DNA, the CDR3 is TGTGCCAGCAGACCGGCCCAGGAGACCTACGAGCAGTACTTC. Translation gives CASRPAQETYEQYF.

The chain uses TRBV6-2 or TRBV6-3 and TRBJ1-2; D remains unclear. The germline gives CDR1 MNHEY, CDR2 SVGEGT. This CDR3 has 13 residues. V dropped 4 bases and J dropped 4 bases, with 10 bases sitting between them. The CDR3 loop reads CASSLGWSYGYTF. The CDR3 DNA reads as TGTGCCAGCAGTTTAGGGTGGAGCTATGGCTACACCTTC.

V usage is TRBV3-1 (or the pseudogene TRBV3-2) and J usage is TRBJ1-5; possible D gene TRBD1, 6 bases. The CDR3 extends over 14 amino acids. Germline assignment: CDR1 LGHDT and CDR2 YNNKEL (reference sequence). Trimming stripped 4 bases from V and 1 base from J, with 8 bases between. The DNA for the CDR3 is TGTGCCAGCAGCCTAGGGGGGAGCAATCAGCCCCAGCATTTT. It is translated as CASSLGGSNQPQHF.

J is TRBJ2-4 and V is TRBV5-5; tentative D call: TRBD1 (7 bases). Germline V gives CDR1 SGHKS, CDR2 YYEKEE (reference sequence). Trimming shortened V by 4 bases and J by 6 bases, and 23 bases separated the two germline ends. The CDR3 runs 17 residues. The CDR3 loop is CASSPSPRGDSGNIQYF. The DNA of the CDR3 is TGTGCCAGCAGCCCTTCCCCCAGGGGGGATTCGGGAAACATTCAGTACTTC.

This clone showed up just once. The rearrangement joins TRBV10-1 to TRBJ2-3; perhaps D is TRBD1 or TRBD2 (5 bases each). The CDR3 has 14 amino acids. Germline CDR1 is WNHNN and CDR2 is SYGVQD (reference sequence). The V gene lost 4 bases and the J gene lost 1 base, with 9 bases spanning the gap. DNA of the CDR3: TGCGCCAGCAGTGGAGGGGATGGCACAGATACGCAGTATTTT. Translating it yields CASSGGDGTDTQYF.

V and J are TRBV6-5 and TRBJ1-1; D is ambiguous. The CDR3 loop spans 15 amino acids. Looked up from germline, CDR1 is MNHEY and CDR2 is SVGAGI. Trimming took off 3 bases at V and 12 bases at J, with 23 bases between the two ends. The CDR3 sequence: CASSYSGSSGHGPFF. CDR3 in DNA: TGTGCCAGCAGTTATAGCGGCAGCTCAGGTCACGGTCCTTTCTTT.

V and J are TRBV12-3 or TRBV12-4 and TRBJ1-5, with 9 nucleotides matching TRBD1. Losses at the gene ends were 4 bases for V and 8 bases for J; bases not matched to a gene: 3. This CDR3 contains 13 residues. The chain's CDR3 is CASSWTGVEPQHF. DNA of the CDR3: TGTGCCAGCAGTTGGACAGGGGTGGAGCCCCAGCATTTT.